This TCR beta chain emerged from a study of cytomegalovirus exposure and HLA in healthy donors. The germline V gene has CDR1 SGHKS and CDR2 YYEKEE (reference sequence). The CDR3 is made up of 11 amino acids. The germline V and J ends were trimmed by 4 bases and 5 bases, with 7 bases remaining between them. Primers: 60 Vbeta forward and 13 Jbeta reverse. Only in-frame clones appear in the TCRdb table, and some are missing; sequencing was by immunoSEQ multiplex PCR. The sample has about 60,000 clones; about 70% are singletons. Source material: PBMCs. The chain is built from TRBV5-5 and TRBJ2-7; D unclear. The TCR was taken from a woman aged 60-75 years in good health and CMV-seropositive. The CDR3 here is CASSQADEQYF. The CDR3 nucleotides read TGTGCCAGCAGCCAGGCAGACGAGCAGTACTTC.